These 17 T cell receptor beta chains were all obtained from the same sample, sequenced in a study of T cell repertoires in cytomegalovirus infection. TCRdb fed the reads into MiXCR, producing one record per CDR3 protein. The data show a few hundred thousand distinct CDR3 sequences, 8% to 9.5% seen once. The sample consisted of PBMCs. The receptors were sampled from a human donor in good health (CMV status not recorded). Some clones in this sample may be carry-over from other donors' samples.

This clonotype appeared many times. The genes are TRBV7-2 and TRBJ2-7; D perhaps matches TRBD1 (5 bases). Germline V gene sequence: CDR1 SGHTA, CDR2 FQGNSA. V was clipped by 4 bases and J by 0 bases, with 10 bases between them. CDR3 length equals 14 residues. Here the CDR3 reads CASSSYRISYEQYF. The CDR3, as DNA: TGTGCCAGCAGCTCATACAGGATCTCCTACGAGCAGTACTTC.

This clonotype was observed many times. The gene calls are TRBV6-2 or TRBV6-3 and TRBJ2-2; 8 bases line up with TRBD2. Germline V gene data show CDR1 as MNHEY and CDR2 as SVGEGT. Trimming cost V 7 bases and J 1 base; bases outside gene matches: 2. This CDR3 spans 14 amino acids. The DNA of the CDR3 is TGTGCCAGCAAGAGCGGGGGGAACACCGGGGAGCTGTTTTTT. Amino acid sequence: CASKSGGNTGELFF.

This clonotype was counted many times. The V gene is TRBV9, the J gene TRBJ1-1; D may be TRBD1 (5 bases). This CDR3 comprises 14 residues. V gave up 2 bases and J gave up 0 bases, with 8 bases separating them. Germline CDR1 and CDR2: SGDLS and YYNGEE. This CDR3 is CASSVETVNTEAFF. The CDR3 nucleotides read TGTGCCAGCAGCGTTGAGACAGTGAACACTGAAGCTTTCTTT.

The chain joins TRBV5-4 to TRBJ1-1; 10 bases are shared with TRBD1. The CDR3 consists of 15 residues. V was pared by 5 bases and J by 8 bases, with 12 bases of the junction left unmatched. Germline-derived CDR1 and CDR2 are SGHNT and YYREEE (reference sequence). DNA for the CDR3: TGTGCCAGCAGACCGCCCCTCGGACAGGGGGTAGAAGCTTTCTTT. It codes for CASRPPLGQGVEAFF.

The CDR3 DNA reads as TGTGCCATCAGGACATTGATGAACACTGAAGCTTTCTTT. This codes for CAIRTLMNTEAFF. The chain has TRBV10-3 and TRBJ1-1; D is ambiguous. Germline CDR1 is ENHRY and CDR2 is SYGVKD. This CDR3 is built from 13 residues. V was cut by 6 bases and J by 0 bases, with 8 bases left in between.

This clonotype has only a few counts. J is TRBJ2-1 and V is TRBV4-3, with a tentative D call TRBD2 (6 bases). The CDR3 totals 16 residues. CDR1 is LGHNA and CDR2 is YSLEER in the germline V gene. V dropped 3 bases and J dropped 4 bases, with 16 bases sitting between them. CDR3 residues: CASSQALGGKYNEQFF. The DNA of the CDR3 is TGCGCCAGCAGCCAGGCCCTGGGCGGGAAGTACAATGAGCAGTTCTTC.

In its sample, this clonotype was seen a few times. The genes are TRBV10-3 and TRBJ1-1, with D hard to call. Trimming pared 4 bases from V and 1 base from J, leaving 10 bases between. The V gene's germline CDR1 is ENHRY and CDR2 SYGVKD. The CDR3 has 14 amino acids. CDR3 region: CAISVTGWNTEAFF. The CDR3 DNA sequence: TGTGCCATCAGTGTAACGGGCTGGAACACTGAAGCTTTCTTT.

This clonotype was counted between two and nine times. The CDR3 reads CATSDTFLAGGTTAGELFF. CDR3 nucleotides: TGTGCCACCAGTGATACTTTCCTAGCGGGGGGAACTACGGCCGGGGAGCTGTTTTTT. V is TRBV24-1 and J is TRBJ2-2; 11 nucleotides agree with TRBD2. The CDR3 has 19 amino acids. V shed 3 bases, J shed 6 bases, and the junction held 14 bases outside the gene matches. Germline lookup yields CDR1 KGHDR and CDR2 SFDVKD.

Many counts were recorded for this clonotype. The chain combines TRBV12-3 or TRBV12-4 with TRBJ2-7, with TRBD1 matching 8 bases. The J segment lost 3 bases and the V segment lost 2 bases, leaving 6 bases of the junction unmatched. The CDR3 runs 15 residues. CDR3 coding DNA: TGTGCCAGCAGTTTACCCGGGACAGGTCACTACGAGCAGTACTTC. This translates into CASSLPGTGHYEQYF.

This clonotype came up many times. This sequence joins TRBV7-8 and TRBJ2-3; no clear D. Deletions cut 1 base from V and 2 bases from J, with 7 bases between. The CDR3 has 14 residues. CDR1 is SGHVS, CDR2 FQNEAQ, per germline. Written as DNA, the CDR3 is TGTGCCAGCAGCTTAGGGGCCCACACAGATACGCAGTATTTT. It translates to CASSLGAHTDTQYF.

This clonotype was counted at least ten times. This chain connects TRBV6-2 or TRBV6-3 to TRBJ1-1; D unclear. Germline assignment: CDR1 MNHEY and CDR2 SVGEGT. Trimming took 2 bases from V and 7 from J, leaving 11 bases between them. This CDR3 spans 13 amino acids. This chain's CDR3 is CASSYRAAIEAFF. CDR3 nucleotide sequence: TGTGCCAGCAGTTACAGGGCGGCCATTGAAGCTTTCTTT.

This clonotype has a count of ten or more. The rearrangement uses TRBV27 and TRBJ2-7, with D perhaps TRBD1 (6 bases). Germline values: CDR1 MNHEY, CDR2 SMNVEV (reference sequence). The CDR3 covers 14 residues. V dropped 5 bases and J dropped 3 bases, with 14 bases sitting between them. The CDR3 bases are TGTGCCAGCAGTCCCAGACAGGACCGCTACGAGCAGTACTTC. This codes for CASSPRQDRYEQYF.

This clonotype was counted only a few times. This chain joins TRBV29-1 and TRBJ2-7; 7 nucleotides align to TRBD1. From germline, CDR1 is SQVTM and CDR2 ANQGSEA. CDR3 length: 13 residues. Losses at the gene ends were 6 bases for V and 0 bases for J; bases not matched to a gene: 5. The CDR3 nucleotides read TGCAGCGTCGAGGACAGGACCTCCTACGAGCAGTACTTC. It is translated as CSVEDRTSYEQYF.

The chain links TRBV30 to TRBJ2-7, with TRBD1 matching 10 bases. Germline V gene sequence: CDR1 GTSNPN, CDR2 SVGIG (reference sequence). V dropped 0 bases and J dropped 4; count of bases not matched to a gene: 6. This CDR3 contains 15 residues. CDR3 DNA sequence: TGTGCCTGGAGTGTACCCGGGACAGGGGTATACGAGCAGTACTTC. It yields the protein CAWSVPGTGVYEQYF.

The rearrangement joins TRBV5-4 to TRBJ1-1; a possible D gene is TRBD1 (5 bases). This CDR3 region has 12 residues. Germline V CDR1 and CDR2: SGHNT, YYREEE (reference sequence). V was cut by 6 bases and J by 5 bases, with 11 bases left in between. The CDR3, as DNA: TGTGCCAGCAACGGGGCCGGAACTGAAGCTTTCTTT. This codes for CASNGAGTEAFF. The whole variable domain, filled in from reference TRBV5-4 and TRBJ1-1, reads ETGVTQSPTHLIKTRGQQVTLRCSSQSGHNTVSWYQQALGQGPQFIFQYYREEENGRGNFPPRFSGLQFPNYSSELNVNALELDDSALYLCASNGAGTEAFFGQGTRLTVV.

This clonotype showed up many times. The chain couples TRBV19 to TRBJ2-7; D unclear. The CDR3 extends over 11 amino acids. V was pared by 10 bases and J by 2 bases, with 9 bases between. Germline CDR1 reads LNHDA; CDR2 reads SQIVND (reference sequence). The CDR3 spells CATGATYEQYF. The CDR3, as DNA: TGTGCCACCGGCGCCACCTACGAGCAGTACTTC.

The chain employs TRBV19 and TRBJ2-7; D unresolved. V dropped 3 bases and J dropped 4 bases, with 10 bases sitting between them. Germline V gene sequence: CDR1 LNHDA, CDR2 SQIVND (reference sequence). The CDR3 is made up of 13 amino acids. The CDR3 loop reads CASSIQVEYEQYF. In DNA, the CDR3 is TGTGCCAGTAGTATCCAGGTTGAGTACGAGCAGTACTTC.